This T cell receptor (beta chain) comes out of a study of blood T cell repertoires in COVID-19. Libraries were prepared by immunoSEQ multiplex PCR; TCRdb keeps only in-frame clonotypes and omits some of them. The sample has under 450,000 clones, around 83% seen once; the top ten hold approximately 5%. The ends lost 4 bases at V and 4 bases at J; junction bases unmatched: 11. Germline V gene data show CDR1 as MNHNS and CDR2 as SASEGT. CDR3 length equals 17 residues. This TCR came from a woman aged 45 to 65 who had recovered from COVID-19. The chain combines TRBV6-1 with TRBJ2-1; 9 bases line up with TRBD2. Sequenced sample: PBMCs or T cells enriched from blood (not recorded which). The DNA of the CDR3 is TGTGCCAGCAGTGCTACGATGAGCGGGAGGCAATACAATGAGCAGTTCTTC. Protein product: CASSATMSGRQYNEQFF.